What follows is one T cell receptor (beta chain) and its context. The repertoire was sequenced with immunoSEQ multiplex PCR; TCRdb's copy has only in-frame clones and lacks some. Seen here are roughly 520,000 clones, 95% to 96% observed once, and the top ten hold about 0.06%. This sample stems from a study of shared clonotypes between healthy human individuals. V was shortened by 5 bases and J by 3 bases, with 14 bases between the two germline ends. This CDR3 comprises 15 residues. Germline CDR1 is SGHVS and CDR2 is FQNEAQ. The sample taken for sequencing was naive CD4+ T cells sorted from blood. Noted subset: CD45RA+ positively selected. J is TRBJ2-1 and V is TRBV7-8, with D tentatively TRBD1 (6 bases). The origin of this receptor is a woman aged 30 to 39 in good health. The DNA for the CDR3 is TGTGCCAGCAGCCGGAACCGGGACAACTACAATGAGCAGTTCTTC. This sequence encodes CASSRNRDNYNEQFF.